These 29 T cell receptor beta chains originate from one sample sequenced in a study of technical replicates of blood from a handful of donors. Measured with immunoSEQ multiplex PCR; TCRdb has only the in-frame clones, and not every one. The sample records about 97,000 clones, about 95% being singletons. Input material: T cells isolated from PBMCs. The source of these receptors is a human donor in good health.

The chain recombines TRBV2 with TRBJ1-2; the D is unclear. Trimming removed 5 bases from V and 3 bases from J, with 7 bases in between. CDR1 is SNHLY, CDR2 FYNNEI, per germline. The CDR3 is 12 residues long. Here the CDR3 DNA reads TGTGCCAGCAGTCCCGGGGACTATGGCTACACCTTC. Translation: CASSPGDYGYTF.

The chain combines TRBV21-1 with TRBJ1-5; the listed D gene, TRBD1, was not tested against the DNA. TRBV21-1 is a documented pseudogene. This CDR3 spans 17 amino acids. The CDR3 DNA reads TGTGCCAGCAGCATAACCTATTCAGGGGGGAGCAATCAGCCCCAGCATTTT. Translated: CASSITYSGGSNQPQHF.

The CDR3, as DNA: TGTGCCAGTAGCCTATCCCCCGGGCTAGCGGGATTAGGAGAGACCCAGTACTTC. As protein: CASSLSPGLAGLGETQYF. This sequence joins TRBV19 and TRBJ2-5; 9 nucleotides match TRBD2. From germline, CDR1 is LNHDA and CDR2 SQIVND (reference sequence). J lost 4 bases, V lost 6 bases, and 18 bases had no gene match. The CDR3 runs to 18 residues.

CDR3: CASSADLHSGIQETQYF. The DNA of the CDR3 is TGCGCCAGCTCAGCAGATCTCCATAGCGGGATACAAGAGACCCAGTACTTC. This chain uses TRBV5-1 with TRBJ2-5; TRBD2 matches 8 bases. After removal of 7 bases from V and 2 bases from J, the junction contained 16 bases not matched to a gene. Germline assignment: CDR1 SGHRS and CDR2 YFSETQ. CDR3 length: 17 amino acids.

The chain couples TRBV19 to TRBJ2-7, with D maybe TRBD2 (6 bases). Germline CDR1 is LNHDA and CDR2 is SQIVND (reference sequence). The CDR3 is 16 residues long. The V and J ends lost 0 bases and 0 bases respectively, with 12 bases between them. As DNA, the CDR3 is TGTGCCAGTAGTATAGACACTAGCTGGAGCTCCTACGAGCAGTACTTC. Residues: CASSIDTSWSSYEQYF.

This chain connects TRBV18 to TRBJ1-1; D remains unclear. Germline lookup yields CDR1 KGHSH and CDR2 LQKENI. The CDR3 covers 16 residues. Trimming removed 3 bases from V and 8 bases from J, with 22 bases in between. This CDR3 reads CASSPLMEELTLEAFF. In DNA, the CDR3 is TGTGCCAGCTCACCTCTCATGGAGGAACTGACTTTAGAAGCTTTCTTT.

V is TRBV30 and J is TRBJ1-2, with D hard to call. CDR1 and CDR2 (germline): GTSNPN, SVGIG (reference sequence). The CDR3 contains 11 residues. Deletions cut 1 base from V and 4 bases from J, with 4 bases between. In DNA form, the CDR3 reads TGTGCCTGGAGTGCCAGCTATGGCTACACCTTC. It yields the protein CAWSASYGYTF.

The genes are TRBV6-6 and TRBJ2-2; D perhaps matches TRBD2 (5 bases). Germline assignment: CDR1 MNHNY and CDR2 SVGAGI (reference sequence). The length of the CDR3 is 14 residues. The V gene lost 10 bases and the J gene lost 1 base, with 13 bases spanning the gap. CDR3 residues: CANQWERNTGELFF. As DNA, the CDR3 is TGTGCCAATCAGTGGGAGAGGAACACCGGGGAGCTGTTTTTT.

J is TRBJ1-1 and V is TRBV10-1; the D is unclear. The CDR3 totals 16 residues. V lost 10 bases and J lost 8, with 29 bases in between. Germline CDR1 WNHNN, CDR2 SYGVQD (reference sequence). CDR3 in amino acids: CANKTTPPQEETEAFF. The CDR3 DNA reads TGCGCCAATAAGACCACCCCCCCGCAAGAAGAGACAGAAGCTTTCTTT.

V gene TRBV6-1 combines with J gene TRBJ1-2, with D tentatively TRBD1 (5 bases). CDR1 MNHNS and CDR2 SASEGT come from the germline V gene. The CDR3 runs 16 residues. The V end was cut by 2 bases, the J end by 4 bases, with 17 bases between. DNA of the CDR3: TGTGCCAGCAGTGAACGTTATCGGGGGTCCTTCTATGGCTACACCTTC. Translated: CASSERYRGSFYGYTF.

The rearrangement uses TRBV27 and TRBJ2-5, with TRBD2 identical over 9 bases. There are 14 residues in the CDR3. CDR1 and CDR2 (germline): MNHEY, SMNVEV (reference sequence). After removal of 8 bases from V and 5 bases from J, the junction contained 9 bases not matched to a gene. Here the CDR3 DNA reads TGTGCCAGCCATAGCGGGAGATCCCGCGAGACCCAGTACTTC. It translates to CASHSGRSRETQYF.

The chain joins TRBV19 to TRBJ2-1; D gene ambiguous. Germline V gene data show CDR1 as LNHDA and CDR2 as SQIVND (reference sequence). The length of the CDR3 is 15 residues. Trimming cost V 4 bases and J 0 bases, with 10 bases left between them. This CDR3 reads CASSSFVSSYNEQFF. The CDR3, as DNA: TGTGCCAGTAGTAGCTTCGTTAGCTCCTACAATGAGCAGTTCTTC.

J is TRBJ1-5 and V is TRBV20-1; tentatively, D is TRBD1 (5 bases). Per the germline V gene, CDR1 is DFQATT and CDR2 is SNEGSKA (reference sequence). V lost 4 bases and J 11 bases, leaving 12 bases between the germline ends. The length of the CDR3 is 11 residues. The CDR3 region is CSATVGGAQHF. In nucleotides, the CDR3 is TGCAGTGCTACCGTAGGAGGGGCCCAGCATTTT.

This clone was found once. The V gene is TRBV6-4, the J gene TRBJ1-2; TRBD1 agrees at 10 bases. In germline, CDR1 is MRHNA, CDR2 SNTAGT. The CDR3 consists of 18 residues. The trim removed 4 bases at V and 6 bases at J, leaving 17 bases unmatched. In DNA form, the CDR3 reads TGTGCCAGCAGTGCAGTAGTTCGGACAGGGGGTCTTCAGGATGGCTACACCTTC. This sequence encodes CASSAVVRTGGLQDGYTF.

This clone showed up just once. The chain couples TRBV5-4 to TRBJ1-2, with 11 bases fitting TRBD1. V lost 4 bases to trimming and J lost 4 bases; unmatched junction nucleotides: 6. The V gene's germline CDR1 is SGHNT and CDR2 YYREEE (reference sequence). The CDR3 is 15 amino acids. Here the CDR3 reads CASSLGQGALYGYTF. In DNA form, the CDR3 reads TGTGCCAGCAGCCTTGGACAGGGGGCCCTCTATGGCTACACCTTC.

V is TRBV25-1 and J is TRBJ1-1, with D unclear. The CDR3 contains 15 residues. From germline, CDR1 is MGHDK and CDR2 SYGVNS. The ends were cut back, 0 bases at V and 1 base at J, with 9 bases in the middle. CDR3 in amino acids: CASSEYYATNTEAFF. The CDR3 nucleotides read TGTGCCAGCAGTGAATACTACGCCACGAACACTGAAGCTTTCTTT.

Here the CDR3 DNA reads TGTGCCAGCAATAGGCGGGCGAAAGAGACCCAGTACTTC. Amino acid sequence: CASNRRAKETQYF. The V and J genes are TRBV5-6 and TRBJ2-5, with a tentative D call TRBD2 (5 bases). Between the trimmed V and J ends, which lost 6 bases and 3 bases, there was a span of 12 bases. Germline V gene data show CDR1 as SGHDT and CDR2 as YYEEEE. The CDR3 is made up of 13 amino acids. The full variable domain, in which reference TRBV5-6 and TRBJ2-5 provide the parts outside the CDR3, is DAGVTQSPTHLIKTRGQQVTLRCSPKSGHDTVSWYQQALGQGPQFIFQYYEEEERQRGNFPDRFSGHQFPNYSSELNVNALLLGDSALYLCASNRRAKETQYFGPGTRLLVL.

The rearrangement links TRBV7-2 to TRBJ2-1; D is undetermined. CDR1 and CDR2 from the germline V gene are SGHTA and FQGNSA. Trimming removed 5 bases at V and 0 bases at J, with 11 bases between. The CDR3 runs to 15 residues. This CDR3 is CASSLGSISYNEQFF. The CDR3 DNA reads TGTGCCAGCAGCCTAGGGTCTATCTCCTACAATGAGCAGTTCTTC.

The chain employs TRBV5-6 and TRBJ2-5; 13 bases align to TRBD2. The V gene end was trimmed by 7 bases and the J gene end by 5 bases; junction bases not matched to a gene: 5. The CDR3 totals 14 residues. The germline V gene has CDR1 SGHDT and CDR2 YYEEEE. CDR3 DNA: TGTGCCAGCCAACTAGCGGGAGGGCCGGAGACCCAGTACTTC. Its translation is CASQLAGGPETQYF.

V gene TRBV6-1 combines with J gene TRBJ2-7; TRBD1 might be the D (6 bases). The CDR3 length is 15 residues. V lost 5 bases, J lost 3 bases, and 17 bases lay in between. Germline V gene data show CDR1 as MNHNS and CDR2 as SASEGT. The CDR3 sequence is CASSTPGQSYYEQYF. The CDR3 DNA follows: TGTGCCAGCAGTACCCCCGGACAGTCCTACTACGAGCAGTACTTC.

The genes are TRBV30 and TRBJ1-5, with a weak D call TRBD1 (6 bases). CDR3 length: 13 residues. Trimming cost V 0 bases and J 7 bases, with 10 bases left between them. CDR1 and CDR2 from the germline V gene are GTSNPN and SVGIG (reference sequence). The CDR3, as DNA: TGTGCCTGGAGTGTACAGGGATCGCAGCCCCAGCATTTT. This encodes CAWSVQGSQPQHF. Filled out from reference TRBV30 and TRBJ1-5, the complete variable domain reads SQTIHQWPATLVQPVGSPLSLECTVEGTSNPNLYWYRQAAGRGLQLLFYSVGIGQISSEVPQNLSASRPQDRQFILSSKKLLLSDSGFYLCAWSVQGSQPQHFGDGTRLSIL.

This sequence joins TRBV6-1 and TRBJ2-7; maybe TRBD2 (6 bases). CDR1 is MNHNS, CDR2 SASEGT, per germline. Trimming pared 6 bases from V and 3 bases from J, leaving 15 bases between. The CDR3 loop spans 14 amino acids. In DNA form, the CDR3 reads TGTGCCAGCAGGATGGGGGGAATCGGCTACGAGCAGTACTTC. This codes for CASRMGGIGYEQYF.

The chain employs TRBV27 and TRBJ2-1, with a possible D match to TRBD2 (5 bases). The CDR3 length is 14 residues. Germline CDR1 reads MNHEY; CDR2 reads SMNVEV (reference sequence). Trimming took off 6 bases at V and 1 base at J, with 10 bases between the two ends. The CDR3 nucleotides read TGTGCCAGCAGGGGCGGGCGATCCTACAATGAGCAGTTCTTC. Its translation: CASRGGRSYNEQFF.

This chain connects TRBV18 to TRBJ1-4, with 7 bases lining up with TRBD1. This CDR3 region has 15 residues. From germline, CDR1 is KGHSH and CDR2 LQKENI. With V trimmed by 0 bases and J by 7 bases, 5 bases remained unmatched. This chain's CDR3 is CASSPPGRGSEKLFF. The CDR3 nucleotides read TGTGCCAGCTCACCACCCGGCAGGGGGTCTGAAAAACTGTTTTTT. Variable domain in full (rest from reference TRBV18 and TRBJ1-4): NAGVMQNPRHLVRRRGQEARLRCSPMKGHSHVYWYRQLPEEGLKFMVYLQKENIIDESGMPKERFSAEFPKEGPSILRIQQVVRGDSAAYFCASSPPGRGSEKLFFGSGTQLSVL.

V and J are TRBV7-3 and TRBJ2-7; 8 nucleotides agree with TRBD1. This CDR3 contains 16 residues. V gave up 2 bases and J gave up 2 bases; unmatched junction bases: 8. Germline V gene sequence: CDR1 SGHTA, CDR2 FQGTGA. For the CDR3, the DNA is TGTGCCAGCAGCTTACTCGGGACAGGTCCCCCCTACGAGCAGTACTTC. This codes for CASSLLGTGPPYEQYF.

The rearrangement links TRBV5-1 to TRBJ1-2; tentative D call: TRBD1 (6 bases). Germline V gives CDR1 SGHRS, CDR2 YFSETQ. The germline V and J ends were trimmed by 4 bases and 2 bases, with 12 bases remaining between them. CDR3 length equals 14 residues. CDR3 in amino acids: CASSPERGNYGYTF. The CDR3 DNA follows: TGCGCCAGCAGCCCGGAAAGGGGGAACTATGGCTACACCTTC.

V is TRBV9 and J is TRBJ2-3, with 8 bases lining up with TRBD2. V lost 0 bases and J lost 0; bases outside the gene matches: 3. The CDR3 sequence is 16 residues long. Germline values: CDR1 SGDLS, CDR2 YYNGEE. CDR3 amino acids: CASSVGASGSTDTQYF. The DNA of the CDR3 is TGTGCCAGCAGCGTAGGGGCTAGCGGGAGCACAGATACGCAGTATTTT.

The rearrangement links TRBV28 to TRBJ2-7; possible D gene TRBD1, 5 bases. This CDR3 contains 14 residues. The germline V gene has CDR1 MDHEN and CDR2 SYDVKM. V was clipped by 5 bases and J by 4 bases, with 15 bases between them. CDR3 sequence (DNA): TGTGCCAGCAGTCCCCGGGTAGGGGATTACGAGCAGTACTTC. The encoded protein is CASSPRVGDYEQYF.

This sequence joins TRBV5-6 and TRBJ2-7; 12 bases fit TRBD2. The ends lost 3 bases at V and 1 base at J; junction bases unmatched: 5. There are 16 residues in the CDR3. Germline V gives CDR1 SGHDT, CDR2 YYEEEE. The CDR3 spells CASSSWTSGDSYEQYF. CDR3 coding DNA: TGTGCCAGCAGCTCCTGGACTAGCGGGGATTCCTACGAGCAGTACTTC.